Shown below are 30 T cell receptor beta chains from a single sample sequenced in a study of T cells after yellow fever vaccination. One entry per CDR3 protein results from TCRdb running MiXCR on the 5' RACE reads. Seen here are 250,000 to 400,000 distinct CDR3 sequences, 4% to 5.5% observed once, and the top ten hold roughly a fifth. Specimen: PBMCs, collected 15 days after the yellow fever booster vaccination. The receptors derive from a man younger than 35 who received the YFV17D yellow fever vaccine.

The chain carries TRBV10-3 and TRBJ1-2; D gene ambiguous. The germline V gene encodes CDR1 ENHRY and CDR2 SYGVKD. V lost 3 bases and J 4 bases, leaving 3 bases between the germline ends. The CDR3 totals 11 residues. The CDR3 DNA sequence: TGTGCCATCAGTGACCCCTATGGCTACACCTTC. This gives the protein CAISDPYGYTF.

The rearrangement links TRBV9 to TRBJ2-3; no firm D call. CDR1 and CDR2 (germline): SGDLS, YYNGEE. CDR3 size: 18 residues. V lost 2 bases to trimming and J lost 0 bases, with 19 bases between them. CDR3 sequence: CASSVEALIGFSTDTQYF. As DNA, the CDR3 is TGTGCCAGCAGCGTGGAAGCCCTTATTGGGTTTAGCACAGATACGCAGTATTTT.

This clonotype was seen at least ten times. The chain joins TRBV7-2 to TRBJ2-5; 11 bases match TRBD1. Losses at the gene ends were 3 bases for V and 5 bases for J; bases not matched to a gene: 5. The CDR3 extends over 15 amino acids. The V gene's germline CDR1 is SGHTA and CDR2 FQGNSA. The CDR3 is CASSFSGTGGETQYF. The CDR3 DNA sequence: TGTGCCAGCAGCTTCTCCGGGACAGGGGGTGAGACCCAGTACTTC.

This clonotype showed up many times. The gene calls are TRBV5-1 and TRBJ2-2; D possibly uses TRBD1 or TRBD2 (5 bases each). The germline gives CDR1 SGHRS, CDR2 YFSETQ. Trimming stripped 2 bases from V and 0 bases from J, with 11 bases between. The CDR3 runs 16 residues. The DNA of the CDR3 is TGCGCCAGCAGCTTAAGAGGGGTATCGAACACCGGGGAGCTGTTTTTT. This sequence encodes CASSLRGVSNTGELFF.

The chain carries TRBV9 and TRBJ2-1, with D uncertain. Trimming removed 2 bases at V and 0 bases at J, with 9 bases between. The CDR3 extends over 15 amino acids. Germline CDR1 and CDR2: SGDLS and YYNGEE. The CDR3 sequence: CASSVDTHSYNEQFF. In nucleotides, the CDR3 is TGTGCCAGCAGCGTCGACACCCACTCCTACAATGAGCAGTTCTTC.

There are a few counts of this clonotype. The rearrangement uses TRBV13 and TRBJ2-3; D could derive from TRBD1 or TRBD2 (5 bases each). CDR1 and CDR2 from the germline V gene are PRHDT and FYEKMQ (reference sequence). CDR3 size: 15 residues. V gave up 5 bases and J gave up 4 bases, with 16 bases separating them. The CDR3 sequence: CASSPKDGGSDTQYF. DNA of the CDR3: TGTGCCAGCAGCCCGAAAGATGGGGGATCAGATACGCAGTATTTT.

The V and J genes are TRBV12-3 or TRBV12-4 and TRBJ1-1; tentative D call: TRBD1 (5 bases). The CDR3 is 14 amino acids. V shed 3 bases and J shed 7 bases, with 15 bases lying between them. The CDR3 DNA reads TGTGCCAGCAGTTTCCGGGGACGACCTAATGAAGCTTTCTTT. Translated, it gives CASSFRGRPNEAFF.

This clonotype was observed a few times. This chain joins TRBV30 and TRBJ1-5; 8 bases are a match to TRBD1. Losses at the gene ends were 0 bases for V and 2 bases for J; bases not matched to a gene: 12. The germline gives CDR1 GTSNPN, CDR2 SVGIG (reference sequence). The CDR3 is made up of 18 amino acids. The CDR3 nucleotides are TGTGCCTGGAGTGTACACGGCAGGGGGCCAGGAGGCAATCAGCCCCAGCATTTT. This encodes CAWSVHGRGPGGNQPQHF.

This clonotype was found many times. The chain joins TRBV20-1 to TRBJ1-2, with TRBD1 as a possible D gene (6 bases). The V end lost 6 bases, the J end lost 8 bases, and 25 bases lay between the germline ends. Germline CDR1 and CDR2: DFQATT and SNEGSKA (reference sequence). There are 15 residues in the CDR3. The CDR3 here is CSAQDSTGPLGGYTF. The CDR3 DNA reads TGCAGTGCCCAAGACTCGACAGGTCCCTTGGGAGGCTACACCTTC.

This clonotype was counted ten times or more. The chain couples TRBV12-3 or TRBV12-4 to TRBJ1-6; D gene uncertain. The CDR3 totals 17 residues. Deletions cut 2 bases from V and 7 bases from J, with 18 bases between. The CDR3 nucleotides read TGTGCCAGCAGTTTAAATTGGGCGGCAGTTGTGAATTCACCCCTCCACTTT. It is translated as CASSLNWAAVVNSPLHF.

This clonotype was picked up many times. The chain joins TRBV7-9 to TRBJ2-5; 8 bases align to TRBD1. V trimming: 1 base; J trimming: 5 bases; junction bases outside the gene matches: 12. Germline-derived CDR1 and CDR2 are SEHNR and FQNEAQ (reference sequence). The CDR3 has 17 residues. CDR3 residues: CASSLEAGGVWRETQYF. The CDR3 DNA reads as TGTGCCAGCAGCTTAGAGGCAGGGGGCGTTTGGAGGGAGACCCAGTACTTC.

V is TRBV5-1 and J is TRBJ1-1; 10 bases line up with TRBD1. Germline CDR1 SGHRS, CDR2 YFSETQ. This CDR3 has 15 residues. The ends lost 4 bases at V and 5 bases at J; junction bases unmatched: 8. The CDR3 DNA is TGCGCCAGCAGCCCCTCCGGACAGGGGGGTACTGAAGCTTTCTTT. Amino acids: CASSPSGQGGTEAFF.

This chain connects TRBV5-1 to TRBJ2-3, with TRBD1 identical over 8 bases. The CDR3 is 15 amino acids. From germline, CDR1 is SGHRS and CDR2 YFSETQ. The V gene end was trimmed by 4 bases and the J gene end by 4 bases; junction bases not matched to a gene: 8. The CDR3 here is CASSPGQGVPDTQYF. The CDR3 DNA reads TGCGCCAGCAGCCCAGGACAGGGAGTCCCAGATACGCAGTATTTT.

In this sample, this clonotype turned up many times. This chain joins TRBV5-1 and TRBJ2-5; D is possibly TRBD1 or TRBD2 (6 bases each). The germline CDR1 and CDR2 sequences are SGHRS and YFSETQ. The V end was cut by 2 bases, the J end by 4 bases, with 9 bases between. The CDR3 is 13 amino acids. The CDR3, as DNA: TGCGCCAGCAGCTTTAGGGGGGCAGAGACCCAGTACTTC. This codes for CASSFRGAETQYF. Filled out from reference TRBV5-1 and TRBJ2-5, the complete variable domain reads KAGVTQTPRYLIKTRGQQVTLSCSPISGHRSVSWYQQTPGQGLQFLFEYFSETQRNKGNFPGRFSGRQFSNSRSEMNVSTLELGDSALYLCASSFRGAETQYFGPGTRLLVL.

On this clonotype: One end of the junction varies from germline; a read error may be responsible. The chain has TRBV6-1 and TRBJ2-5; 10 bases are a match to TRBD2. The CDR3 length is 12 residues. CDR1 and CDR2 (germline): MNHNS, SASEGT. This CDR3 reads CASSPSGGRRDF. For the CDR3, the DNA is TGTGCCAGCAGCCCTAGCGGGGGACGCCGGGACTTC.

Many counts were recorded for this clonotype. The chain is built from TRBV6-5 and TRBJ2-3; 10 nucleotides match TRBD2. The V gene's germline CDR1 is MNHEY and CDR2 SVGAGI. CDR3 length: 16 residues. V trimming: 5 bases; J trimming: 3 bases; junction bases outside the gene matches: 8. The CDR3 loop reads CASSRSGGAGTDTQYF. CDR3 DNA sequence: TGTGCCAGCAGTAGAAGCGGGGGGGCGGGTACAGATACGCAGTATTTT.

This clonotype was found many times. V gene TRBV4-1 combines with J gene TRBJ1-3; 8 nucleotides align to TRBD1. CDR1 MGHRA and CDR2 YSYEKL come from the germline V gene. With 2 bases clipped from V and 4 bases from J, the junction kept 10 bases outside the gene matches. The CDR3 totals 17 residues. This CDR3 is CASSQPRQGARGNTIYF. The CDR3 nucleotides are TGCGCCAGCAGCCAACCCAGGCAGGGGGCGAGGGGAAACACCATATATTTT.

This clonotype was found a few times. This chain links TRBV7-6 with TRBJ2-7; possible D gene TRBD1, 6 bases. Per germline, CDR1 SGHVS and CDR2 FNYEAQ. V lost 1 base, J lost 0 bases, and 16 bases lay in between. This CDR3 comprises 17 residues. The CDR3 loop reads CASSLDKRTVSSYEQYF. DNA of the CDR3: TGTGCCAGCAGCTTAGATAAAAGGACAGTGAGCTCCTACGAGCAGTACTTC.

This clonotype has at least ten counts. This chain links TRBV20-1 with TRBJ1-5; a weak D match, TRBD1 (6 bases). Germline V gene sequence: CDR1 DFQATT, CDR2 SNEGSKA (reference sequence). V lost 1 base, J lost 0 bases, and 13 bases lay in between. The CDR3 is 16 residues long. This chain's CDR3 is CSARAGEGYSNQPQHF. The CDR3 DNA reads TGCAGTGCTAGAGCAGGGGAGGGTTATAGCAATCAGCCCCAGCATTTT.

This clonotype was seen ten or more times. This chain uses TRBV12-3 or TRBV12-4 with TRBJ2-7; either TRBD1 or TRBD2 may supply D (5 bases each). V was cut by 5 bases and J by 1 base, with 15 bases left in between. The CDR3 runs 15 residues. The CDR3 loop reads CASSPRRDGSYEQYF. The CDR3 DNA reads as TGTGCCAGCAGTCCCCGCCGGGACGGATCCTACGAGCAGTACTTC.

The rearrangement joins TRBV6-5 to TRBJ2-7, with no clear D. Trimming left V 1 base short and J 5 bases short, with 15 bases between. The length of the CDR3 is 15 residues. The V gene's germline CDR1 is MNHEY and CDR2 SVGAGI. CDR3: CASSYYPRSYHEQYV. The CDR3 DNA reads as TGTGCCAGCAGTTACTACCCCCGTAGTTATCACGAGCAGTACGTC.

The chain uses TRBV30 and TRBJ1-3; 8 positions match TRBD1. The J segment lost 4 bases and the V segment lost 5 bases, leaving 7 bases of the junction unmatched. The CDR3 has 14 residues. The germline V gene has CDR1 GTSNPN and CDR2 SVGIG (reference sequence). Here the CDR3 DNA reads TGTGCCTGGGACCCCGGGACAGGAGGAAACACCATATATTTT. This codes for CAWDPGTGGNTIYF.

This clonotype was observed many times. The gene calls are TRBV10-2 and TRBJ2-1; 7 nucleotides agree with TRBD2. CDR3 length: 16 amino acids. CDR1 is WSHSY, CDR2 SAAADI, per germline. V dropped 6 bases and J dropped 7; count of bases not matched to a gene: 15. The DNA for the CDR3 is TGCGCCAGCAGCGATCTGGACCGGGACTACTTGAATGAGCAGTTCTTC. Its protein product is CASSDLDRDYLNEQFF.

This clonotype was observed at least ten times. The rearrangement links TRBV7-2 to TRBJ1-2, with unresolved D. The CDR3 is made up of 11 amino acids. The ends were cut back, 4 bases at V and 5 bases at J, with 5 bases in the middle. In germline, CDR1 is SGHTA, CDR2 FQGNSA. The CDR3 DNA follows: TGTGCCAGCAGCTACAGATATGGCTACACCTTC. Amino acid sequence: CASSYRYGYTF.

The CDR3 protein is CASSPHLGPWQETQYF. The CDR3 DNA reads TGTGCCAGTAGCCCACACTTGGGGCCATGGCAAGAGACCCAGTACTTC. The chain links TRBV19 to TRBJ2-5; TRBD1 is a possible D gene (5 bases). The CDR3 consists of 16 residues. Germline lookup yields CDR1 LNHDA and CDR2 SQIVND (reference sequence). Trimming took 6 bases from V and 2 from J, leaving 19 bases between them. Drawing the rest from reference TRBV19 and TRBJ2-5, the complete variable domain is DGGITQSPKYLFRKEGQNVTLSCEQNLNHDAMYWYRQDPGQGLRLIYYSQIVNDFQKGDIAEGYSVSREKKESFPLTVTSAQKNPTAFYLCASSPHLGPWQETQYFGPGTRLLVL.

The sample holds many counts of this clonotype. This chain uses TRBV24-1 with TRBJ2-7; D not certain. The CDR3 spans 10 residues. Trimming stripped 7 bases from V and 7 bases from J, with 7 bases between. Germline CDR1 reads KGHDR; CDR2 reads SFDVKD. The CDR3 region has the DNA TGTGCCACCAGCAAAGATGAGCAGTACGTC. Encoded protein: CATSKDEQYV.

The table lists this clonotype with many counts. The chain joins TRBV5-6 to TRBJ2-7, with 14 nucleotides matching TRBD2. In germline, CDR1 is SGHDT, CDR2 YYEEEE. CDR3 size: 15 residues. The ends lost 4 bases at V and 2 bases at J; junction bases unmatched: 2. The CDR3 DNA reads TGTGCCAGCAGCCGACTAGCGGGGGGGACCTACGAGCAGTACTTC. Translation: CASSRLAGGTYEQYF.

The chain combines TRBV20-1 with TRBJ2-3; the D is unclear. Germline loops: CDR1 DFQATT, CDR2 SNEGSKA (reference sequence). The CDR3 contains 13 residues. The ends were cut back, 5 bases at V and 5 bases at J, with 14 bases in the middle. DNA of the CDR3: TGCAGTGCTGTGGGTGGAGACGGAGATACGCAGTATTTT. It codes for CSAVGGDGDTQYF.

This clonotype has at least ten counts. The chain links TRBV18 to TRBJ1-6; no definite D call. The CDR3 is 13 amino acids. V was shortened by 3 bases and J by 10 bases, with 10 bases between the two germline ends. Germline V gene sequence: CDR1 KGHSH, CDR2 LQKENI. The CDR3 DNA reads TGTGCCAGCTCACCGGAGTTAAGCTCACCCCTCCACTTT. This encodes CASSPELSSPLHF.

This clonotype was observed a handful of times. The gene calls are TRBV5-4 and TRBJ2-5; 7 bases are shared with TRBD1. The CDR3 has 15 residues. The V segment lost 7 bases and the J segment 5 bases; nucleotides outside the gene matches: 14. Germline CDR1 SGHNT, CDR2 YYREEE (reference sequence). The CDR3 here is CASQDSAGGRETQYF. DNA of the CDR3: TGTGCCAGCCAGGACTCGGCAGGGGGACGGGAGACCCAGTACTTC.